A selection of T cell receptor beta chains follows, all from one sample in a study of control samples from healthy donors and cancer patients. Method: immunoSEQ multiplex PCR; TCRdb's copy keeps in-frame clones and lacks some. The table has 130,000 to 150,000 clones, 92% seen once; the top ten hold approximately 11%. Sequencing input: blood. These receptor sequences come from a man aged 25 to 40 in good health. Each CDR3 is given with its conserved first and last residue. A D gene is named only where the DNA matches it firmly. Size is stated for part of the rows, as once, few or many counts, or as a class when the clone is expanded.

V: TRBV25-1; length: 15; size: .; J: TRBJ1-1; D: .; DNA: TGTGCCAGCAGTGAATTGTCCCAGCAAAACACTGAAGCTTTCTTT; CDR3: CASSELSQQNTEAFF
V: TRBV6-4; length: 17; size: .; J: TRBJ2-2; D: TRBD2; DNA: TGTGCCAGCAGTGAACTAGCGGGGAACGCGAACACCGGGGAGCTGTTTTTT; CDR3: CASSELAGNANTGELFF
V: TRBV23-1; length: 15; size: .; J: TRBJ1-1; D: TRBD1; DNA: TGCGCCAGCAGTCAGTTAGGGGGCGCCTACCCCGAAGCTTTCTTT; CDR3: CASSQLGGAYPEAFF
V: TRBV28; length: 15; size: .; J: TRBJ2-7; D: .; DNA: TGTGCCAGCAGACCCCGGGACCCAGGAGGCTACGAGCAGTACTTC; CDR3: CASRPRDPGGYEQYF
V: TRBV11-2; length: 15; size: few; J: TRBJ2-5; D: TRBD1; DNA: TGTGCCAGCAGCTCGGGACAGGGTCATCAAGAGACCCAGTACTTC; CDR3: CASSSGQGHQETQYF
V: TRBV6-5; length: 13; size: .; J: TRBJ1-2; D: .; DNA: TGTGCCAGCAGCCGCACCCCGGCTAGTGGCTACACCTTC; CDR3: CASSRTPASGYTF
V: TRBV7-9; length: 13; size: .; J: TRBJ2-7; D: TRBD1; DNA: TGTGCCAGGACCGGGACAGGGCCTTACGAGCAGTACTTC; CDR3: CARTGTGPYEQYF
V: TRBV11-1; length: 15; size: .; J: TRBJ2-2; D: .; DNA: TGTGCCAGCAGCCATCGTAAGGGATACACCGGGGAGCTGTTTTTT; CDR3: CASSHRKGYTGELFF
V: TRBV2; length: 13; size: once; J: TRBJ2-5; D: .; DNA: TGTGCCAGCAGTGAAAACAGCAAAGAGACCCAGTACTTC; CDR3: CASSENSKETQYF
V: TRBV6-2/TRBV6-3; length: 14; size: .; J: TRBJ1-5; D: .; DNA: TGTGCCAGCAGTTTTAGACAGTACAATCAGCCCCAGCATTTT; CDR3: CASSFRQYNQPQHF
V: TRBV5-6; length: 12; size: .; J: TRBJ2-7; D: .; DNA: TGTGCCAGCAGCTCTCAGGGTCGGGAGCAGTACTTC; CDR3: CASSSQGREQYF
V: TRBV18; length: 15; size: .; J: TRBJ1-4; D: .; DNA: TGTGCCAGCTCACCACCTTTTGCAACTAATGAAAAACTGTTTTTT; CDR3: CASSPPFATNEKLFF
V: TRBV11-2; length: 14; size: .; J: TRBJ1-1; D: TRBD1; DNA: TGTGCCAGCAGTACAGACACAGGGGGCACTGAAGCTTTCTTT; CDR3: CASSTDTGGTEAFF
V: TRBV28; length: 12; size: .; J: TRBJ2-3; D: .; DNA: TGTGCCAGCAGTTCCCCTTTAGGGACGCAGTATTTT; CDR3: CASSSPLGTQYF
V: TRBV11-2; length: 15; size: .; J: TRBJ2-1; D: TRBD2; DNA: TGTGCCAGCAGCTTAGTAGCGGGAGTTAGGAATGAGCAGTTCTTC; CDR3: CASSLVAGVRNEQFF
V: TRBV7-2; length: 18; size: .; J: TRBJ2-7; D: TRBD2; DNA: TGTGCCAGCAGCTTAAGGGGATGGGGGGGAGAGAACTCCTACGAGCAGTACTTC; CDR3: CASSLRGWGGENSYEQYF
V: TRBV7-9; length: 14; size: .; J: TRBJ2-7; D: TRBD1; DNA: TGTGCCAGCAGCTCGACAGGGCTCTCCTACGAGCAGTACTTC; CDR3: CASSSTGLSYEQYF
V: TRBV4-1; length: 17; size: .; J: TRBJ2-7; D: TRBD1; DNA: TGCGCCAGCAGCCAAGTAAAAGGCAGGGGGCCCCTCTACGAGCAGTACTTC; CDR3: CASSQVKGRGPLYEQYF
V: TRBV27; length: 16; size: .; J: TRBJ2-7; D: .; DNA: TGTGCCAGCAGTTTATCCCCAGGGGCCCTAACTTACGAGCAGTACTTC; CDR3: CASSLSPGALTYEQYF
V: TRBV6-2/TRBV6-3; length: 16; size: .; J: TRBJ1-1; D: .; DNA: TGTGCCAGCAGATACCCGGGACACCCAACGGGCACTGAAGCTTTCTTT; CDR3: CASRYPGHPTGTEAFF
V: TRBV7-6; length: 17; size: .; J: TRBJ2-5; D: TRBD2; DNA: TGTGCCAGCAGCTTAACCCCGGGGGGTCAGAGACTAGGGACCCAGTACTTC; CDR3: CASSLTPGGQRLGTQYF
V: TRBV6-5; length: 13; size: .; J: TRBJ2-5; D: TRBD1; DNA: TGTGCCAGCAGGTATCGGGACAGCCTCTCCCAGTACTTC; CDR3: CASRYRDSLSQYF
V: TRBV11-2; length: 13; size: .; J: TRBJ1-5; D: .; DNA: TGTGCCAGCAGCTTATACGGCGATCAGCCCCAGCATTTT; CDR3: CASSLYGDQPQHF
V: TRBV28; length: 12; size: .; J: TRBJ2-7; D: .; DNA: TGTGCCAGCAACAGGGAAGGCTACGAGCAGTACTTC; CDR3: CASNREGYEQYF
V: TRBV29-1; length: 11; size: .; J: TRBJ2-1; D: .; DNA: TGCAGCGTTCCCCAGCTACATGAGCAGTTCTTC; CDR3: CSVPQLHEQFF
V: TRBV28; length: 11; size: .; J: TRBJ2-7; D: .; DNA: TGTGCCAGCAGTTTCCGGTACGAGCAGTACTTC; CDR3: CASSFRYEQYF
V: TRBV4-1; length: 13; size: .; J: TRBJ2-1; D: .; DNA: TGCGCCAGCAGCCAAGATCGGCTAGCGGAGCAGTTCTTC; CDR3: CASSQDRLAEQFF
V: TRBV4-3; length: 14; size: once; J: TRBJ2-3; D: .; DNA: TGCGCCAGCAGCCAATCGGGACGGGCAGATACGCAGTATTTT; CDR3: CASSQSGRADTQYF
V: TRBV12-3/TRBV12-4; length: 13; size: .; J: TRBJ2-7; D: .; DNA: TGTGCCAGCAGTTTAGGGGCCTCCTACGAGCAGTACTTC; CDR3: CASSLGASYEQYF
V: TRBV28; length: 11; size: .; J: TRBJ2-7; D: .; DNA: TGTGCCAGCAGCTCTTCGAACGAGCAGTACTTC; CDR3: CASSSSNEQYF
V: TRBV11-1; length: 14; size: .; J: TRBJ2-7; D: .; DNA: TGTGCCAGCAGCTTAATCTCCGCCTCCTACGAGCAGTACTTC; CDR3: CASSLISASYEQYF
V: TRBV7-2; length: 15; size: .; J: TRBJ2-3; D: TRBD2; DNA: TGTGCCAGCAGCTTAGGCGGGAGGGGCACAGATACGCAGTATTTT; CDR3: CASSLGGRGTDTQYF
V: TRBV5-8; length: 15; size: .; J: TRBJ1-6; D: .; DNA: TGTGCCAGCAGCTTGGCGGCAGGGAGGGTATCACCCCTCCACTTT; CDR3: CASSLAAGRVSPLHF
V: TRBV7-2; length: 16; size: few; J: TRBJ2-7; D: .; DNA: TGTGCCAGCAGCTTTGGTCGGGGCGTACGCAACTACGAGCAGTACTTC; CDR3: CASSFGRGVRNYEQYF
V: TRBV6-5; length: 13; size: few; J: TRBJ1-2; D: .; DNA: TGTGCCAGCAGTTATGGCGGAAACTATGGCTACACCTTC; CDR3: CASSYGGNYGYTF
V: TRBV2; length: 15; size: .; J: TRBJ2-5; D: TRBD2; DNA: TGTGCCAGCAGTCTCCAGGGACTAGCGGGGGAGACCCAGTACTTC; CDR3: CASSLQGLAGETQYF
V: TRBV28; length: 16; size: .; J: TRBJ1-2; D: TRBD1; DNA: TGTGCCAGCAGACGTAGCTTATCCGGGACAGTCTATGGCTACACCTTC; CDR3: CASRRSLSGTVYGYTF